This T cell receptor (beta chain) comes out of a study of T cells expressing NK-cell markers (dated by TCRdb to 2018 to 2021). In the study overall: In sorted CD3+CD56+NKG2C+, CD3+CD56+NKG2C- and CD3+CD56-NKG2C+ T-cell subsets from eight donors, TCR beta-chain repertoires were profiled. Of the eight sequenced donors, seven were found to be HCMV-seropositive and one was found to be HCMV-seronegative. The eight sequenced donors were randomly selected healthy volunteers, three men and five women. The libraries were sequenced on Illumina HiSeq 2000/2500, MiSeq or NextSeq, producing 2 x 150 bp reads.

About this clonotype itself: Its antigen has not been determined.

HCMV serostatus was determined by detecting HCMV-specific IgG in serum with a commercial ELISA kit. Peripheral blood mononuclear cells were isolated from blood by Ficoll density gradient centrifugation. Summary of the overall study and its limitations: It remained unclear whether the expanded NKG2C-expressing T cell clones were specific for HCMV antigens. For 5 or 6 donors, the dominant CD3+CD56+NKG2C+ clonotypes were among the top 10 CD8+ clonotypes and accounted for about 1.0-7.0% of CD8+ T cells. Those dominant clonotypes were again the most abundant among CD3+CD56-NKG2C+ cells in four donors, at about 28.3-60.1%.

Sequencing used an Illumina HiSeq 2000. TCR beta cDNA libraries were prepared using 5'RACE template switching, which introduced a universal primer site and unique molecular identifiers. cDNA synthesis was primed from the TCR beta constant segment, followed by two successive PCR amplification steps. In the authors' own workflow: MIGEC was used to demultiplex reads and group the reads by UMI, and MiTCR was used to assemble and quantify clonotypes. To remove erroneous sequences, TCR cDNA sequences were retained only when supported by two or more reads. The tcR package was used for downstream repertoire analysis, with clonotypes matched between fractions based on CDR3 nucleotide sequence plus V segment. VDJmatch was used to annotate antigen specificity against VDJdb, with one amino acid substitution in CDR3 allowed. TCRdb reprocessed the reads into one record per CDR3 protein sequence, lacking DNA. TCRdb's processing, not the authors', yielded these V and J calls. This sample's records show some 340,000 distinct CDR3 sequences. 5.2% of the sample is held by the ten biggest clonotypes.

This TCR came from a man aged 18-70 years in good health. Sample: blood T cells: a sorted CD56 or NKG2C T cell subset, CD4+ or CD8+ T cells, or bulk PBMC T cells (not recorded which).

CDR3 loop: CASSSRVEKLFF. The chain is encoded by TRBV12-3 or TRBV12-4 joined to TRBJ1-4; the D gene TCRdb calls, TRBD1, cannot be checked with no DNA. Taken from cysteine to phenylalanine, the CDR3 has 12 residues. Nucleotide data are not available.